This is a list of T cell receptor beta chains from one sample in a study of cytomegalovirus exposure and HLA in healthy donors. Measured with immunoSEQ multiplex PCR; TCRdb has only the in-frame clones, and not every one. The sample table sets out 50,000 to 75,000 clones. The sequenced material came from PBMCs. Receptors were obtained from a woman younger than 30 in good health and CMV-seronegative. The CDR3 runs from the conserved cysteine through the conserved F or W. A D gene is named only where the DNA matches it firmly.

>TRBJ1-4|TRBD1|TRBV5-1
CASSKDGQGNEKLFF
TGCGCCAGCAGCAAAGATGGACAGGGTAATGAAAAACTGTTTTTT
>TRBJ1-5|-|TRBV7-2
CASSLTRNQPQHF
TGTGCCAGCAGCTTAACCAGGAATCAGCCCCAGCATTTT
>TRBJ2-3|-|TRBV2
CASKSVRTDTQYF
TGTGCCAGCAAGAGTGTACGCACAGATACGCAGTATTTT
>TRBJ2-5|TRBD1|TRBV7-9
CASSSGTGAQETQYF
TGTGCCAGCAGCTCCGGGACAGGGGCACAAGAGACCCAGTACTTC
>TRBJ1-5|TRBD1|TRBV2
CASSDLDRGKPQHF
TGTGCCAGCAGCGACTTGGACAGGGGGAAGCCCCAGCATTTT
>TRBJ2-7|-|TRBV6-5
CASSLQFGGGHEQYF
TGTGCCAGCAGCCTCCAGTTTGGGGGGGGCCACGAGCAGTACTTC
>TRBJ2-7|TRBD1|TRBV6-4
CASTTGASMNEQYF
TGTGCCAGCACAACAGGGGCCTCCATGAACGAGCAGTACTTC
>TRBJ2-3|TRBD2|TRBV18
CASSPVLAGEDTQYF
TGTGCCAGCTCACCAGTTCTAGCGGGGGAAGATACGCAGTATTTT
>TRBJ2-3|TRBD2|TRBV5-5
CASSLWRETDTQYF
TGTGCCAGCAGCTTGTGGCGGGAGACAGATACGCAGTATTTT
>TRBJ2-1|TRBD1|TRBV2
CASSQLPTGVGEQFF
TGTGCCAGCAGTCAATTGCCTACAGGGGTGGGGGAGCAGTTCTTC
>TRBJ2-2|TRBD1|TRBV7-3
CASSAGTVNTGELFF
TGTGCCAGCAGCGCCGGGACAGTTAACACCGGGGAGCTGTTTTTT
>TRBJ1-5|-|TRBV7-7
CANRHRAGGNQPQHF
TGTGCCAACCGACACAGGGCGGGAGGCAATCAGCCCCAGCATTTT
>TRBJ1-1|-|TRBV30
CAWSVPPGKNTEAFF
TGTGCCTGGAGTGTCCCCCCAGGGAAGAACACTGAAGCTTTCTTT
>TRBJ2-7|-|TRBV18
CASSPISSYEQYF
TGTGCCAGCTCACCAATCAGCTCCTACGAGCAGTACTTC
>TRBJ2-7|-|TRBV9
CASSPTWGHGEQYF
TGTGCCAGCAGCCCGACGTGGGGGCACGGCGAGCAGTACTTC
>TRBJ1-1|-|TRBV7-2
CASSLAYRNTEAFF
TGTGCCAGCAGCTTAGCTTACAGAAACACTGAAGCTTTCTTT
>TRBJ2-7|TRBD2|TRBV10-1
CASSEGGEGYEQYF
TGCGCCAGCAGTGAGGGGGGGGAAGGATACGAGCAGTACTTC
>TRBJ1-3|TRBD1|TRBV30
CARSKGASSGNTIYF
TGTGCCCGGAGTAAGGGGGCCTCCTCTGGAAACACCATATATTTT
>TRBJ2-5|-|TRBV6-5
CASSRQLQETQYF
TGTGCCAGCAGCCGACAGTTACAAGAGACCCAGTACTTC
>TRBJ2-1|-|TRBV29-1
CSVEGPLLSKSSYNKQFF
TGCAGCGTTGAGGGCCCTTTATTAAGCAAAAGCTCCTACAATAAGCAGTTCTTC
>TRBJ2-5|-|TRBV30
CAWSLREQETQYF
TGTGCCTGGAGCTTGAGAGAGCAAGAGACCCAGTACTTC
>TRBJ1-6|-|TRBV7-9
CASSLDSTFSPLHF
TGTGCCAGCAGCTTGGACAGTACTTTTTCACCCCTCCACTTT
>TRBJ2-5|-|TRBV10-3
CAITPSTRETQYF
TGTGCCATCACCCCTAGCACCAGGGAGACCCAGTACTTC
>TRBJ2-7|-|TRBV5-4
CASSLGGGLLTYEQYF
TGTGCCAGCAGCTTGGGGGGGGGCCTTTTGACCTACGAGCAGTACTTC
>TRBJ1-5|-|TRBV7-2
CASSSIGTINQPQHF
TGTGCCAGCAGCTCGATCGGGACAATCAATCAGCCCCAGCATTTT